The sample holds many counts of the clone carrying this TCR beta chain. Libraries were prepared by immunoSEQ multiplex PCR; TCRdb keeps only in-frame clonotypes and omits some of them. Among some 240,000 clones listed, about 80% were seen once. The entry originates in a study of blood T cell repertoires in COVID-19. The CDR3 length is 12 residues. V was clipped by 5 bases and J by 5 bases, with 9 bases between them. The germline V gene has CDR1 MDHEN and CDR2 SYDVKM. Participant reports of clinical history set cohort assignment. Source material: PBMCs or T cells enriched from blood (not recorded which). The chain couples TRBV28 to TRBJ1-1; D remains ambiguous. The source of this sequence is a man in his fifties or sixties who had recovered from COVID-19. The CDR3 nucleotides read TGTGCCAGCAGTACGCCTACTACTGAAGCTTTCTTT. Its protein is CASSTPTTEAFF. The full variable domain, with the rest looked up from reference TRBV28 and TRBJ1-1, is DVKVTQSSRYLVKRTGEKVFLECVQDMDHENMFWYRQDPGLGLRLIYFSYDVKMKEKGDIPEGYSVSREKKERFSLILESASTNQTSMYLCASSTPTTEAFFGQGTRLTVV.